This record looks at one TCR beta chain sequence and its context. What it recognizes is unknown. There are 15 residues in the CDR3. V was clipped by 1 base and J by 5 bases; unmatched bases: 5. The V gene's germline CDR1 is SGHNT and CDR2 YYREEE (reference sequence). The source of the sample is a study of a mutant IDH1 vaccine in newly diagnosed glioma. Study at large: Patients under treatment included approximately 60% males and approximately 40% females and had a mean age of around 40 years.

Specified time point: week 23, last vaccination. Mutant IDH1 20-mer peptide, at 300 ug, made up each vaccine dose, with topical imiquimod. The table came from immunoSEQ multiplex PCR; TCRdb's copy has only in-frame clones and leaves some out. The sample consists of just over 65,000 clones, over 75% of them appearing once. V usage is TRBV5-4 and J usage is TRBJ2-5, with 10 bases aligning to TRBD2. This receptor was taken from a man aged 18 to 30 with glioma. Sequencing used PBMCs, obtained from a glioma patient whose treatment included an IDH1 peptide vaccine. The CDR3, as DNA: TGTGCCAGCAGCTTGAAGCGGGGGGGCCTCGAGACCCAGTACTTC. This codes for CASSLKRGGLETQYF.